The clone carrying this TCR beta chain appeared a few times. The data were taken from a study of blood T cell repertoires in COVID-19. Study information: PBMCs, B-cell-depleted T cells, or T cells were the source of the cDNA or gDNA that made up the material.

Germline lookup yields CDR1 MNHNS and CDR2 SASEGT. With 6 bases removed from V and 9 bases from J, the gap between germline ends came to 18 bases. The CDR3 extends over 14 amino acids. Sequenced by immunoSEQ multiplex PCR; TCRdb stores in-frame clones only, minus some. Of roughly 200,000 clones listed, 85% to 90% are singletons. The sample was peripheral blood. The TCR originated in an older woman with acute or convalescent COVID-19. This chain uses TRBV6-1 with TRBJ2-1, with a tentative D call TRBD2 (6 bases). This CDR3 reads CASSRLVFFSEQFF. As DNA, the CDR3 is TGTGCCAGCAGCAGACTAGTTTTTTTTTCTGAGCAGTTCTTC.